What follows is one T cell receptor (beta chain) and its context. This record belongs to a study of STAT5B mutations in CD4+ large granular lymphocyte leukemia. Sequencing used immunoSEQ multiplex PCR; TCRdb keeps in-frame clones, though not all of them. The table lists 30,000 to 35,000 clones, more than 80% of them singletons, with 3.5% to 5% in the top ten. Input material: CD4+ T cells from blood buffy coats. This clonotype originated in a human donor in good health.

The CDR3 nucleotides read TGTGCCAGCAGCTTATCCGGGTTGAACACTGAAGCTTTCTTT. Translating gives CASSLSGLNTEAFF. V is TRBV7-2 and J is TRBJ1-1, with D uncertain. The CDR3 is 14 residues long. The germline V and J ends were trimmed by 2 bases and 0 bases, with 7 bases remaining between them. Germline loops: CDR1 SGHTA, CDR2 FQGNSA. The full variable domain, its missing parts supplied by reference TRBV7-2 and TRBJ1-1, is GAGVSQSPSNKVTEKGKDVELRCDPISGHTALYWYRQSLGQGLEFLIYFQGNSAPDKSGLPSDRFSAERTGGSVSTLTIQRTQQEDSAVYLCASSLSGLNTEAFFGQGTRLTVV.